This TCR beta chain stems from a study of shared T cell receptors in the human thymus (dated by TCRdb to about 2021). Study-level background: The study investigated the way shared, self-reactive T-cell receptor alpha chains are produced in the human thymus.

Comments on this clone: Its antigen is unknown. Qualities for individual bases were not recorded, and no much larger clone is one base off.

CDR1 and CDR2, per the germline V gene, are SGHDN and FVKESK. Ends trimmed: V by 5 bases, J by 4 bases; bases unmatched to a gene: 4. From the cysteine through the phenylalanine, the CDR3 covers 14 amino acids. The CDR3 DNA has 42 bases and is translated from base 1. Libraries were prepared through the immunoSEQ multiplex PCR assay. TCRdb's version of the immuneACCESS table is confined to in-frame rearrangements and falls short of the full clone set. An unresolved V gene accounts for under half of the shortfall where checked; the remainder is of unknown origin. The sample table holds hundreds of thousands of clones, of which 85% to 90% were seen once. Clones ranked in the top ten supply about 0.01% of the sample. The sample also formed part of further work on human thymus T cells. The second source states: The donors were immunologically healthy infants in Finland who had open corrective cardiac surgery for congenital heart defects. Thymus tissue was collected as surgical resects that were removed during corrective cardiac surgery. V and J gene segment usage appeared biased in both thymic and peripheral blood repertoires. According to the related research, thymic TCR repertoires were highly overlapping among unrelated individuals. TCR alpha and beta repertoires from roughly eight infant thymus samples and four related peripheral blood samples were characterized in the study. Donor ages ranging from about 6 to 250 days were recorded, and a handful of male and a couple of female infants were included in the cohort. Thymocytes were freed from the tissue by mechanical means and kept at -70 degrees C as pellets of roughly 8.5-31 million cells. Genomic DNA was extracted from frozen cell pellets with a QIAsymphony instrument. TCRB and TCRAD loci were amplified from a standardized quantity of quality-controlled genomic DNA using the immunoSEQ multiplex PCR assay. The V(D)J region was spanned by amplicons of a length sufficient to cover the CDR3 and to identify V and J genes. The commercial immunoSEQ service was used to sequence amplicons on an Illumina platform. Corrections for primer bias and sequencing errors followed previously described methods, while TCRAD and TCRB definitions were based on the IMGT database. The repertoires were analysed using immunoSEQ Analyzer 3.0 and VDJTools for basic statistics, V/J segment usage, diversity estimates, rarefaction and pairwise overlap. Diversity was estimated with Chao1, ChaoE, Efron-Thisted, Shannon and inverse Simpson indices, and also on datasets down-sampled to the smallest sample. Repertoire overlap was assessed by strict matching of CDR3 nucleotide sequence, V gene and J gene, and clustering was done by Jaccard-based multidimensional scaling. On average, thymus samples yielded about 810,000 unique TCRB clonotypes, whereas blood samples yielded roughly 81,000.

The clonotype was recovered from a boy younger than two with a congenital heart defect. Donor details come from another sample of the same person, matched by shared clones. Sequenced: thymocytes. This sequence uses TRBV14 and TRBJ2-3, with 9 bases aligning to TRBD2. The nucleotides are TGTGCCAGCAGCGATCAGCGGGAGGCAGATACGCAGTATTTT. Its amino acids are CASSDQREADTQYF.